Following are 27 T cell receptor beta chains from one sample sequenced in a study of CD8+ T cells in alopecia areata. The treatment was: oral pan-JAK inhibitor, 5-10 mg twice daily. cDNA reverse transcribed from extracted RNA served as the sequencing template. Sequenced by immunoSEQ multiplex PCR; TCRdb stores in-frame clones only, minus some. The sample consists of over 90,000 clones, more than 75% of them appearing once. The sequencing used CD8+ T cells sorted from blood, collected between weeks 30 and 35, from a patient treated with tofacitinib. These receptors all come from a human donor with alopecia areata.

The V gene is TRBV6-6, the J gene TRBJ2-5, with TRBD2 as a possible D gene (6 bases). V lost 10 bases to trimming and J lost 4 bases, with 13 bases between them. The germline V gene encodes CDR1 MNHNY and CDR2 SVGAGI (reference sequence). This CDR3 spans 12 amino acids. DNA of the CDR3: TGTGCCACCTCCGGGGAGGCAGAGACCCAGTACTTC. It codes for CATSGEAETQYF.

This chain uses TRBV7-6 with TRBJ2-7, with 7 positions matching TRBD1. Germline V gene lookup returns CDR1 SGHVS and CDR2 FNYEAQ. With V trimmed by 5 bases and J by 0 bases, 10 bases remained unmatched. The CDR3 runs 16 residues. CDR3: CASSPQPGQSSYEQYF. CDR3 DNA sequence: TGTGCCAGCAGCCCCCAACCGGGACAGAGCTCCTACGAGCAGTACTTC.

The chain uses TRBV4-1 and TRBJ2-7, with D tentatively TRBD1 (6 bases). V dropped 1 base and J dropped 3 bases, with 7 bases sitting between them. There are 13 residues in the CDR3. Germline values: CDR1 MGHRA, CDR2 YSYEKL. CDR3 loop: CASSQGGGYEQYF. CDR3 bases: TGCGCCAGCAGCCAAGGAGGGGGCTACGAGCAGTACTTC.

The chain uses TRBV25-1 and TRBJ2-1, with 9 bases aligning to TRBD2. Trimming cost V 2 bases and J 4 bases; bases outside gene matches: 0. The CDR3 consists of 14 residues. Germline CDR1 reads MGHDK; CDR2 reads SYGVNS. The CDR3 DNA follows: TGTGCCAGCAGTGAAGCGGGGGGGTACAATGAGCAGTTCTTC. Translated: CASSEAGGYNEQFF. Together with reference TRBV25-1 and TRBJ2-1, the CDR3 gives the full variable domain: EADIYQTPRYLVIGTGKKITLECSQTMGHDKMYWYQQDPGMELHLIHYSYGVNSTEKGDLSSESTVSRIRTEHFPLTLESARPSHTSQYLCASSEAGGYNEQFFGPGTRLTVL.

The CDR3, as DNA: TGTGCCAGCAGTGAGGACCTCACAGATACGCAGTATTTT. This sequence encodes CASSEDLTDTQYF. The rearrangement joins TRBV6-5 to TRBJ2-3; D remains unclear. V was trimmed by 5 bases and J by 2 bases, leaving 8 bases between them. Looked up from germline, CDR1 is MNHEY and CDR2 is SVGAGI. This CDR3 contains 13 residues.

The chain employs TRBV27 and TRBJ2-3; D not resolved. V gave up 0 bases and J gave up 6 bases, with 10 bases separating them. This CDR3 spans 14 amino acids. Germline V lookup: CDR1 MNHEY, CDR2 SMNVEV (reference sequence). The CDR3 DNA reads as TGTGCCAGCAGTTTATCCTCCGGAAGGGATACGCAGTATTTT. Protein product: CASSLSSGRDTQYF.

Written as DNA, the CDR3 is TGCAGCGCCGGAGGGACTAGCAGCTCTCAGGGGCAGTTCTTC. It specifies CSAGGTSSSQGQFF. The chain couples TRBV29-1 to TRBJ2-1; 9 bases are a match to TRBD2. From germline, CDR1 is SQVTM and CDR2 ANQGSEA. V was pared by 7 bases and J by 12 bases, with 16 bases of the junction left unmatched. The length of the CDR3 is 14 residues.

The chain recombines TRBV6-6 with TRBJ2-1; TRBD2 matches 8 bases. Per the germline V gene, CDR1 is MNHNY and CDR2 is SVGAGI (reference sequence). This CDR3 spans 13 amino acids. J gave up 8 bases and V 6 bases, and 6 bases lay outside the gene matches. CDR3 region: CASRATSGDEQFF. For the CDR3, the DNA is TGTGCCAGCAGAGCCACTAGCGGCGATGAGCAGTTCTTC.

The chain has TRBV7-8 and TRBJ1-1; 8 bases are shared with TRBD1. Germline values: CDR1 SGHVS, CDR2 FQNEAQ. This CDR3 has 15 amino acids. The trim removed 4 bases at V and 5 bases at J, leaving 9 bases unmatched. The CDR3 coding sequence is TGTGCCAGCAGCTCGGACAGGGAAGTTTGGACTGAAGCTTTCTTT. It yields the protein CASSSDREVWTEAFF.

The chain is built from TRBV29-1 and TRBJ2-2; 7 positions agree with TRBD1. Unmatched junction bases numbered 11, after V lost 6 bases and J lost 7 bases. The CDR3 runs to 14 residues. Germline assignment: CDR1 SQVTM and CDR2 ANQGSEA. The CDR3 spells CSVPDRVRVGELFF. The CDR3 DNA is TGCAGCGTCCCCGACAGGGTTAGAGTCGGGGAGCTGTTTTTT.

The gene calls are TRBV19 and TRBJ2-7, with D possibly being TRBD1 (6 bases). Germline CDR1 is LNHDA and CDR2 is SQIVND (reference sequence). The V end lost 1 base, the J end lost 4 bases, and 11 bases lay between the germline ends. This CDR3 has 14 residues. The CDR3 DNA is TGTGCCAGTAGTATAGGGGGGACACAGTACGAGCAGTACTTC. Protein: CASSIGGTQYEQYF.

The chain's CDR3 is CASSEGGDSYNEQFF. For the CDR3, the DNA is TGTGCCAGCAGCGAAGGTGGGGACTCCTACAATGAGCAGTTCTTC. This chain links TRBV9 with TRBJ2-1; D unclear. Germline lookup yields CDR1 SGDLS and CDR2 YYNGEE. With 3 bases removed from V and 0 bases from J, the gap between germline ends came to 10 bases. The length of the CDR3 is 15 residues.

The chain joins TRBV19 to TRBJ2-3; TRBD2 aligns across 9 bases. Per germline, CDR1 LNHDA and CDR2 SQIVND (reference sequence). This CDR3 is built from 16 residues. J lost 0 bases, V lost 5 bases, and 6 bases had no gene match. The CDR3 bases are TGTGCCAGTAGTTTTAGCGGGAGAACTAGCACAGATACGCAGTATTTT. Translation gives CASSFSGRTSTDTQYF.

Only one count was recorded for this clone. J is TRBJ2-1 and V is TRBV30; D may be TRBD2 (6 bases). Germline V CDR1 and CDR2: GTSNPN, SVGIG (reference sequence). The CDR3 has 14 residues. V was cut by 3 bases and J by 7 bases, with 16 bases left in between. CDR3 nucleotides: TGTGCCTGGAGGTTGACGGGAGTGAGGAATGAGCAGTTCTTC. Translating gives CAWRLTGVRNEQFF.

The chain links TRBV6-1 to TRBJ2-7; the D call may be TRBD1 or TRBD2 (5 bases each). CDR3 length: 16 amino acids. The V end lost 4 bases, the J end lost 1 base, and 17 bases lay between the germline ends. Germline CDR1 and CDR2: MNHNS and SASEGT. The CDR3 protein is CASSALTGTPSYEQYF. In DNA, the CDR3 is TGTGCCAGCAGTGCGCTAACCGGGACGCCGTCCTACGAGCAGTACTTC.

The sample holds one count of this clone. Other DNA sequences of this sample code for an identical CDR3. The chain combines TRBV5-1 with TRBJ2-1; D uncertain. Germline CDR1 and CDR2: SGHRS and YFSETQ. With 0 bases removed from V and 0 bases from J, the gap between germline ends came to 7 bases. The CDR3 length is 15 residues. The DNA of the CDR3 is TGCGCCAGCAGCTTGGCCGGCAGCTCCTACAATGAGCAGTTCTTC. It codes for CASSLAGSSYNEQFF.

The chain recombines TRBV18 with TRBJ1-5; D call uncertain. The CDR3 contains 14 residues. The V end lost 4 bases, the J end lost 0 bases, and 7 bases lay between the germline ends. Germline V lookup: CDR1 KGHSH, CDR2 LQKENI. CDR3 in amino acids: CASSRPSSNQPQHF. The CDR3 DNA follows: TGTGCCAGCTCACGTCCTAGTAGCAATCAGCCCCAGCATTTT.

V and J are TRBV27 and TRBJ2-7; D is unresolved. Germline assignment: CDR1 MNHEY and CDR2 SMNVEV (reference sequence). The CDR3 sequence is 14 residues long. V lost 5 bases and J 5 bases, leaving 16 bases between the germline ends. The chain's CDR3 is CASSLRSGQNEQYF. As DNA, the CDR3 is TGTGCCAGCAGTCTCCGATCGGGCCAAAACGAGCAGTACTTC.

The chain carries TRBV6-5 and TRBJ2-7; TRBD1 aligns across 9 bases. The V and J ends lost 6 bases and 5 bases, in that order; junction bases with no gene match: 11. The CDR3 consists of 15 residues. Germline values: CDR1 MNHEY, CDR2 SVGAGI. CDR3 sequence: CASSNRDRGIDEQYF. CDR3 nucleotide sequence: TGTGCCAGCAGCAACAGAGACAGGGGGATCGACGAGCAGTACTTC.

This rearrangement joins TRBV7-9 to TRBJ2-3; 7 positions agree with TRBD1. Germline values: CDR1 SEHNR, CDR2 FQNEAQ (reference sequence). The CDR3 has 18 amino acids. After removal of 5 bases from V and 2 bases from J, the junction contained 16 bases not matched to a gene. CDR3 region: CASSESGTVFFSTDTQYF. CDR3 coding DNA: TGTGCCAGCAGCGAGTCCGGGACAGTGTTTTTTTCCACAGATACGCAGTATTTT.

The J gene is TRBJ1-2, the V gene TRBV6-5; no definite D call. The CDR3 runs to 15 residues. The germline V and J ends were trimmed by 1 base and 6 bases, with 15 bases remaining between them. The germline V gene has CDR1 MNHEY and CDR2 SVGAGI. CDR3 loop: CASSYFWGSWDGYTF. The DNA of the CDR3 is TGTGCCAGCAGTTACTTTTGGGGATCATGGGATGGCTACACCTTC.

The V gene is TRBV7-9, the J gene TRBJ2-1, with D hard to call. Trimming stripped 1 base from V and 5 bases from J, with 3 bases between. The CDR3 sequence is 12 residues long. The germline V gene has CDR1 SEHNR and CDR2 FQNEAQ (reference sequence). The chain's CDR3 is CASSLDNNEQFF. CDR3 nucleotides: TGTGCCAGCAGCTTAGATAACAATGAGCAGTTCTTC.

This chain links TRBV19 with TRBJ2-7, with D possibly being TRBD2 (6 bases). This CDR3 is 14 amino acids long. Trimming cost V 5 bases and J 2 bases, with 13 bases left between them. The germline V gene has CDR1 LNHDA and CDR2 SQIVND (reference sequence). The CDR3 DNA follows: TGTGCCAGTAGTTCGCGGGAAAGCCCCTACGAGCAGTACTTC. Translating gives CASSSRESPYEQYF.

As DNA, the CDR3 is TGTGCCAGCAGCGTACTACTAGACCAAGAGACCCAGTACTTC. It yields the protein CASSVLLDQETQYF. V gene TRBV9 combines with J gene TRBJ2-5; D might be TRBD2 (5 bases). The V gene lost 1 base and the J gene lost 0 bases, with 7 bases spanning the gap. The germline CDR1 and CDR2 sequences are SGDLS and YYNGEE. The CDR3 totals 14 residues.

This clone was picked up a small number of times. The rearrangement uses TRBV7-9 and TRBJ2-3; 10 bases are a match to TRBD2. Looked up from germline, CDR1 is SEHNR and CDR2 is FQNEAQ (reference sequence). The length of the CDR3 is 19 residues. V shed 6 bases, J shed 0 bases, and the junction held 15 bases outside the gene matches. The CDR3 spells CASRPRRVAGGTSTDTQYF. As DNA, the CDR3 is TGTGCCAGCAGACCCCGCCGGGTAGCGGGGGGAACTAGCACAGATACGCAGTATTTT.

The genes are TRBV9 and TRBJ2-1; 8 nucleotides agree with TRBD2. The V gene end was trimmed by 1 base and the J gene end by 8 bases; junction bases not matched to a gene: 11. The CDR3 consists of 16 residues. In germline, CDR1 is SGDLS, CDR2 YYNGEE. The CDR3 sequence: CASSVLTVGGADEQFF. As DNA, the CDR3 is TGTGCCAGCAGCGTACTTACAGTCGGGGGGGCCGATGAGCAGTTCTTC.

The chain is built from TRBV25-1 and TRBJ2-3, with unresolved D. The length of the CDR3 is 13 residues. The V gene's germline CDR1 is MGHDK and CDR2 SYGVNS. Deletions cut 4 bases from V and 0 bases from J, with 5 bases between. The DNA for the CDR3 is TGTGCCAGCAGTGTAGGGAGCACAGATACGCAGTATTTT. This sequence encodes CASSVGSTDTQYF.